This T cell receptor beta chain is drawn from a study of T cell repertoires in cytomegalovirus infection (dated by TCRdb to the late 2010s). About the full investigation: Alongside well-studied HLA-B-restricted epitopes, the peptide stimulations were aimed at recently identified HLA-C-restricted CMV epitopes, whose presentation resists viral immunomodulation. Because public TCR beta signatures pointed to carriage of CMV infection together with the matching HLA type, the HLA type of each donor mattered for the analysis. Study-level results and caveats: Cumulative frequency of public TCR beta family members discriminated carriers of CMV infection plus the relevant HLA type in this cohort and an independent approximately 370-donor cohort. The ex vivo response was dominated by HLA-C-restricted CMV-specific TCR beta clonotypes, which also provided the single most frequent clonotype in two of eight donors.

Interpreted using the paper, the treatment or condition label stands for: in vitro stimulation with specific CMV peptide epitopes to enrich CMV-specific T cells. The junction carries 14 bases between V and J, which are trimmed by 0 bases and 0 bases respectively. Taken from the germline V gene, the CDR1 and CDR2 loops are SQVTM and ANQGSEA. The CDR3 has 16 amino acids, counting the end cysteine and phenylalanine. Just the 48-base CDR3 DNA is kept, in frame starting at base 1. This clonotype was recorded once. Its antigen target is currently unknown. No much larger clone is present one base from it, and per-base qualities are unavailable. A lone read is weak support. The instrument was an Illumina HiSeq 1500. TCRdb reran the public reads through fastp at Q25 and MiXCR, keeping productive beta chains. When rows share a CDR3 protein, they turn into one entry using the most common DNA and genes. The sample table contains hundreds of thousands of distinct CDR3 sequences; only one count was recorded for around 35% of them. The top ten clones comprise about 20% of the sample.

This clonotype originated in a human donor in good health (CMV status not recorded). Some clones in this sample may be carry-over from other donors' samples. The chain uses TRBV29-1 and TRBJ1-1, with a tentative D gene TRBD1 over 5 matching bases. Sequenced material: cultured PBMCs, taken from culture after CMV antigen stimulation. Here the CDR3 is given as CSVEDRGGHLNTEAFF. The DNA is TGCAGCGTTGAAGATAGGGGCGGACATCTGAACACTGAAGCTTTCTTT.